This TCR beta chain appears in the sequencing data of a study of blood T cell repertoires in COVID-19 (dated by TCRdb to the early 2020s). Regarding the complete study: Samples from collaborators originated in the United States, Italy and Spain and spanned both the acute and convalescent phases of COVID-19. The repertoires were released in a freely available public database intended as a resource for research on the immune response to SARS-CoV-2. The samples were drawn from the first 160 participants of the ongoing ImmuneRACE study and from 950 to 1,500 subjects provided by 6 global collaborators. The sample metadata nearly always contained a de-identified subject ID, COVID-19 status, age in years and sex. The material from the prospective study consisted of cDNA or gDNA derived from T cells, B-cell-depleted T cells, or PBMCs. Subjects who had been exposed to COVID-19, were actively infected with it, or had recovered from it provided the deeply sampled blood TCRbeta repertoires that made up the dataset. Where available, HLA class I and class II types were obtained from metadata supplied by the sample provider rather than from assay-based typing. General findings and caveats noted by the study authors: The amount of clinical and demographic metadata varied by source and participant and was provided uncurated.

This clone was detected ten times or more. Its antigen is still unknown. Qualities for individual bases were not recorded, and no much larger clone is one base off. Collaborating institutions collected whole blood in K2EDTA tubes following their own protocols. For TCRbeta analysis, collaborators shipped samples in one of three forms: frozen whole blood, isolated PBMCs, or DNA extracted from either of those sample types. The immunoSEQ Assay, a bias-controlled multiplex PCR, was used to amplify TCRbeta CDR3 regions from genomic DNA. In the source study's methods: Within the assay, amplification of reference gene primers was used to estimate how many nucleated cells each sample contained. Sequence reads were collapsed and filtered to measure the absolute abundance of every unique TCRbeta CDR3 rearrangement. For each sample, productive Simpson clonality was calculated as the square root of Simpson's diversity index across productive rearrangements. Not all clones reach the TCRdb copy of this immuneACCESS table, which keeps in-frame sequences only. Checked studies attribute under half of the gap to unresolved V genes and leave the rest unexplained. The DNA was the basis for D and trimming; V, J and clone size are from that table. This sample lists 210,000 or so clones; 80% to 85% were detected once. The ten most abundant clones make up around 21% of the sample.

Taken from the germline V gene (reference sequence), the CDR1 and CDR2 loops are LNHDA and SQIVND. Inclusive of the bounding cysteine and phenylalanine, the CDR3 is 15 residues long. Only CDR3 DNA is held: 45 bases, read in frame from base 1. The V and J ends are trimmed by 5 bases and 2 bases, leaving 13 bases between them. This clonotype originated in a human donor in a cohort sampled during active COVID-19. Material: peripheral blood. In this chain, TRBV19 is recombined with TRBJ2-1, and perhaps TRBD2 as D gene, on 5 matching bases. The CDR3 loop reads CASSREGRPYNEQFF. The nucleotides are TGTGCCAGTAGTCGAGAGGGCAGACCCTACAATGAGCAGTTCTTC.